This entry is about one TCR beta chain. Its specificity is not known. The sample belongs to a study of identical twins. TCRdb re-analysed the 5' RACE reads in MiXCR, keeping a single row per CDR3 protein. The data hold roughly 540,000 distinct CDR3 sequences, with less than 25% observed a single time. Study findings and constraints: Beta out-of-frame twin sharing showed a weaker excess. Out-of-frame alpha sequences that twins shared showed excess low generation probability.

Losses at the gene ends were 0 bases for V and 5 bases for J; bases not matched to a gene: 20. The CDR3 is 21 residues long. Germline V gene sequence: CDR1 SGHTA, CDR2 FQGNSA. These data were likewise used in another study, on T cells expressing NK-cell markers. As that report states: The authors sequenced eight donors, of whom seven were HCMV-seropositive and one was seronegative. Expanded NKG2C+ T cell clones were not confirmed as HCMV-specific.

Sequencing used CD4+ T cells sorted from blood. The sequence was obtained from a woman in her late teens or twenties in good health. This chain connects TRBV7-2 to TRBJ2-5; TRBD2 matches at 11 bases. Here the CDR3 reads CASSLARGRTSGGPPRETQYF. As DNA, the CDR3 is TGTGCCAGCAGCTTAGCGCGGGGACGAACTAGCGGGGGCCCCCCAAGGGAGACCCAGTACTTC.